This T cell receptor beta chain was sequenced for a study of blood T cell repertoires in COVID-19. TCRdb's table, derived via immunoSEQ multiplex PCR, lists solely in-frame clones and lacks some. The data hold more than 75,000 clones, with roughly 90% observed a single time. V trimming: 5 bases; J trimming: 1 base; junction bases outside the gene matches: 4. The CDR3 spans 15 residues. From germline, CDR1 is SGHTA and CDR2 FQGNSA. This TCR came from a man in his forties or fifties with COVID-19, enrolled during active disease. Sequencing was done on a sample of peripheral blood. The rearrangement joins TRBV7-2 to TRBJ2-1; 8 bases are shared with TRBD2. This chain's CDR3 is CASSTVAGSYNEQFF. CDR3 nucleotide sequence: TGTGCCAGCAGCACAGTAGCGGGGTCCTACAATGAGCAGTTCTTC. Based on the CDR3 plus reference TRBV7-2 and TRBJ2-1, the full variable domain is GAGVSQSPSNKVTEKGKDVELRCDPISGHTALYWYRQSLGQGLEFLIYFQGNSAPDKSGLPSDRFSAERTGGSVSTLTIQRTQQEDSAVYLCASSTVAGSYNEQFFGPGTRLTVL.